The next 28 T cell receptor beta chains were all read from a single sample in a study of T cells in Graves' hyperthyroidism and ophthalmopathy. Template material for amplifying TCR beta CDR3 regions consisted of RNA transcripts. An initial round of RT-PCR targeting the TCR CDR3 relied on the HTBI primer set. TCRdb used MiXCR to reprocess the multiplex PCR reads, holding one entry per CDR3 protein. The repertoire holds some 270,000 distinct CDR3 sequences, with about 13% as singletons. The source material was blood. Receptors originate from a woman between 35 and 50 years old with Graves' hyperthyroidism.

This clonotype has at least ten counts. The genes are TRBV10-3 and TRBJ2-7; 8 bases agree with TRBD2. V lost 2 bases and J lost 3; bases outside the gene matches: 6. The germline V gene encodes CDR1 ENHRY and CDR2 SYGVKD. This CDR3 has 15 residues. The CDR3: CAISEGGRPDYEQYF. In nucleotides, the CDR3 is TGTGCCATCAGTGAGGGCGGGAGGCCGGACTACGAGCAGTACTTC.

The CDR3 DNA sequence: TGTGCCAGCAGCTTGGGGCGCGGGACAGGGTGGGGCTACACCTTC. Translation gives CASSLGRGTGWGYTF. V and J are TRBV5-4 and TRBJ1-2; TRBD1 matches at 9 bases. From germline, CDR1 is SGHNT and CDR2 YYREEE (reference sequence). The junction had 8 bases not matched to a gene; V was cut back by 0 bases and J by 8 bases. This CDR3 comprises 15 residues.

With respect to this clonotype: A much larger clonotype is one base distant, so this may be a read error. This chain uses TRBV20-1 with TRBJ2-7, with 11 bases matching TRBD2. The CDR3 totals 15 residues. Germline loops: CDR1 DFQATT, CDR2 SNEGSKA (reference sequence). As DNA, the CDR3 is TGCAGTGTTAGAGATCCTAGCGGGGGGACCTACGAGCAGTACTTC. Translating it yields CSVRDPSGGTYEQYF.

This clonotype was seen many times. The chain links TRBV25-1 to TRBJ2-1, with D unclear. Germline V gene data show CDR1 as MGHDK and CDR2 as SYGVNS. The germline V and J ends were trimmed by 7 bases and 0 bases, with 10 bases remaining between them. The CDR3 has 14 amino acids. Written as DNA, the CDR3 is TGTGCCAGCACACGGCTAGTCTCCTACAATGAGCAGTTCTTC. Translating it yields CASTRLVSYNEQFF. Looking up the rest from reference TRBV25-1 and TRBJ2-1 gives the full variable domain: EADIYQTPRYLVIGTGKKITLECSQTMGHDKMYWYQQDPGMELHLIHYSYGVNSTEKGDLSSESTVSRIRTEHFPLTLESARPSHTSQYLCASTRLVSYNEQFFGPGTRLTVL.

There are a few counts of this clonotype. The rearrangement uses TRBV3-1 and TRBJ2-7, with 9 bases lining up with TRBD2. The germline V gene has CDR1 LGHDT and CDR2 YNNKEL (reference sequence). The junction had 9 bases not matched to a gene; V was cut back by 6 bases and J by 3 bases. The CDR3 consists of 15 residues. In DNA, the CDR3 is TGTGCCAGCAGTCGTGCGGGAGCGGGAGGCTACGAGCAGTACTTC. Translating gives CASSRAGAGGYEQYF.

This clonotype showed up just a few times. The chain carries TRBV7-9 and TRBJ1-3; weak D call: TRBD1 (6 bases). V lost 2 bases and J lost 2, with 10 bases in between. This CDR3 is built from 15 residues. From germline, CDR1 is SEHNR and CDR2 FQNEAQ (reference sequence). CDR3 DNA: TGTGCCAGCAGCTTAACAGGGAGGGCTGGAAACACCATATATTTT. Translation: CASSLTGRAGNTIYF.

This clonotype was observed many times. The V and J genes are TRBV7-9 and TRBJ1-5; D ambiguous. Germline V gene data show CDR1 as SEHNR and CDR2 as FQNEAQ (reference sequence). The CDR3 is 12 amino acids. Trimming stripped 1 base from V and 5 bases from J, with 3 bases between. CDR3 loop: CASSLGDQPQHF. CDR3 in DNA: TGTGCCAGCAGCTTAGGGGATCAGCCCCAGCATTTT.

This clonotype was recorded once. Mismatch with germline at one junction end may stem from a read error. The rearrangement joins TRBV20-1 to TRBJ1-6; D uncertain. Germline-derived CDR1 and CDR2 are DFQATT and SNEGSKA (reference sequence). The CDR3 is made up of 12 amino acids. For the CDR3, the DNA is TGCAGTGCTGGAGAGACTAGCGCCGAGGAGTACTTT. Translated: CSAGETSAEEYF.

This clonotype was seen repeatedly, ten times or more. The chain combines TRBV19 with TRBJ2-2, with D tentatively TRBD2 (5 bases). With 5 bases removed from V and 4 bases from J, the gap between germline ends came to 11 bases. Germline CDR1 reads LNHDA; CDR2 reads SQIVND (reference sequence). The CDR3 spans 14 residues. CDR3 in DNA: TGTGCCAGTAGTCGTTTAGAGGGCACCGGGGAGCTGTTTTTT. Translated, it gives CASSRLEGTGELFF.

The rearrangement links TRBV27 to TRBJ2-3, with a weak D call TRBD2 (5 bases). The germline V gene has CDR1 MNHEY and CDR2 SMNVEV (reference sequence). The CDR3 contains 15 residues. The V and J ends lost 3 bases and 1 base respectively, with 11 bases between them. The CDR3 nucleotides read TGTGCCAGCAGTTTTTGGGGAGAGGGCACAGATACGCAGTATTTT. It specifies CASSFWGEGTDTQYF.

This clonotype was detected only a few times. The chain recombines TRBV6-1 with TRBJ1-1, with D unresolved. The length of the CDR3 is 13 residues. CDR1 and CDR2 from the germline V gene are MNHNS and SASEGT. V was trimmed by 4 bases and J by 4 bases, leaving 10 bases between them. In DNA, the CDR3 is TGTGCCAGCAGTGGTGGGGTGGCCACTGAAGCTTTCTTT. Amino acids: CASSGGVATEAFF.

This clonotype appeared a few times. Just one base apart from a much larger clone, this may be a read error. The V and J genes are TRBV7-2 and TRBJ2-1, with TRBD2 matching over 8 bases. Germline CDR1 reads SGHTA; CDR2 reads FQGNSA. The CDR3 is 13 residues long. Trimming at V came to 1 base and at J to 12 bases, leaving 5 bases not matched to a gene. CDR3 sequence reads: CASSLVSGEGQFF. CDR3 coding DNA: TGTGCCAGCAGCTTAGTTAGCGGGGAGGGGCAGTTCTTC.

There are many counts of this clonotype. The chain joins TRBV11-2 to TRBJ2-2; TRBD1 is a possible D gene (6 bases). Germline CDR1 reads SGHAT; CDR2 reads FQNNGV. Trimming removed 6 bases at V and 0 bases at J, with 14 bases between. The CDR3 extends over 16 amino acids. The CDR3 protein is CASSPGGGANTGELFF. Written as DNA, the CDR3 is TGTGCCAGCAGTCCTGGGGGCGGAGCGAACACCGGGGAGCTGTTTTTT.

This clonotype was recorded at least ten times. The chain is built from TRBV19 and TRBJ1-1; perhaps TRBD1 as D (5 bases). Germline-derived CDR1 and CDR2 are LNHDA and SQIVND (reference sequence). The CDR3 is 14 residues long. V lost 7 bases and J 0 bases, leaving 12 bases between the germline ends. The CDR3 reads CASTQGTMNTEAFF. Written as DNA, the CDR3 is TGTGCCAGTACGCAGGGTACCATGAACACTGAAGCTTTCTTT.

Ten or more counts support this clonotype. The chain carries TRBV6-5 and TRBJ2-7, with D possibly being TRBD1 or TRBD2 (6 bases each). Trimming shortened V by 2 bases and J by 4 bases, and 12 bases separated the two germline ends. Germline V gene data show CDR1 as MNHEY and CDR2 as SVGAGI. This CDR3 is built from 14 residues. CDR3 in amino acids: CASSYRGAEYEQYF. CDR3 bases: TGTGCCAGCAGTTACAGGGGGGCTGAGTACGAGCAGTACTTC.

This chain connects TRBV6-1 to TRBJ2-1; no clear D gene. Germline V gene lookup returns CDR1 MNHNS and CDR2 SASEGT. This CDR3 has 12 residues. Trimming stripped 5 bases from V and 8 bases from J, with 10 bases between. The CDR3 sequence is CASSSQTYEQFF. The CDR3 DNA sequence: TGTGCCAGCAGTTCGCAGACCTATGAGCAGTTCTTC.

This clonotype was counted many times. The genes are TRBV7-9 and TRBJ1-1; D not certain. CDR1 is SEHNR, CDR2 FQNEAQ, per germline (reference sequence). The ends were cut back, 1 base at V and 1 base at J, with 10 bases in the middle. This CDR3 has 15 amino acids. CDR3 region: CASSLGRGTNTEAFF. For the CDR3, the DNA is TGTGCCAGCAGCTTAGGGCGGGGTACGAACACTGAAGCTTTCTTT.

The CDR3 reads CASSQDRNSPYTGELFF. CDR3 coding DNA: TGTGCCAGCAGCCAAGATCGGAATAGTCCATACACCGGGGAGCTGTTTTTT. V usage is TRBV14 and J usage is TRBJ2-2; D ambiguous. V was trimmed by 0 bases and J by 3 bases, leaving 14 bases between them. Germline lookup yields CDR1 SGHDN and CDR2 FVKESK. The CDR3 has 17 amino acids. The complete variable domain, with remaining parts taken from reference TRBV14 and TRBJ2-2, reads EAGVTQFPSHSVIEKGQTVTLRCDPISGHDNLYWYRRVMGKEIKFLLHFVKESKQDESGMPNNRFLAERTGGTYSTLKVQPAELEDSGVYFCASSQDRNSPYTGELFFGEGSRLTVL.

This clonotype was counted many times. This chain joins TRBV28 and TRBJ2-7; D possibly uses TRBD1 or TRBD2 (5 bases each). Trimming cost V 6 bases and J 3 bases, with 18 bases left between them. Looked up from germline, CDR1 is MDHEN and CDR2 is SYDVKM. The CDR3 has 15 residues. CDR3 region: CASSLGTAPGYEQYF. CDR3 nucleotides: TGTGCCAGCAGCCTTGGGACCGCACCCGGCTACGAGCAGTACTTC. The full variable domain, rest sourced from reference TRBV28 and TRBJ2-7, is DVKVTQSSRYLVKRTGEKVFLECVQDMDHENMFWYRQDPGLGLRLIYFSYDVKMKEKGDIPEGYSVSREKKERFSLILESASTNQTSMYLCASSLGTAPGYEQYFGPGTRLTVT.

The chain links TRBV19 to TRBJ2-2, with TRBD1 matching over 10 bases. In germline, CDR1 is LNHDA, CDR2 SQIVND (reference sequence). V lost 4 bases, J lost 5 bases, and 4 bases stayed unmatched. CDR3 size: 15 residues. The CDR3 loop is CASSKTGGETGELFF. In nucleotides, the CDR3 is TGTGCCAGTAGTAAGACAGGGGGCGAAACCGGGGAGCTGTTTTTT.

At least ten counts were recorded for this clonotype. CDR3 in DNA: TGCAGTGCGAGGGACACCTCGCGTCTGAACACTGAAGCTTTCTTT. This sequence encodes CSARDTSRLNTEAFF. The chain has TRBV20-1 and TRBJ1-1, with D maybe TRBD1 (6 bases). V lost 6 bases and J 0 bases, leaving 17 bases between the germline ends. CDR1 is DFQATT, CDR2 SNEGSKA, per germline (reference sequence). The CDR3 spans 15 residues.

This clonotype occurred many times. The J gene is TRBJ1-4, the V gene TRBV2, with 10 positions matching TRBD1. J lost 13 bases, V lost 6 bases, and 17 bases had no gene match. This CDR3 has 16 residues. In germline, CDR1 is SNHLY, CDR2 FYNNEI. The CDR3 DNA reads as TGTGCCAGCAGAGCGCCGGGACAGGGGAGCGGGCTGGGACTGTTTTTT. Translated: CASRAPGQGSGLGLFF.

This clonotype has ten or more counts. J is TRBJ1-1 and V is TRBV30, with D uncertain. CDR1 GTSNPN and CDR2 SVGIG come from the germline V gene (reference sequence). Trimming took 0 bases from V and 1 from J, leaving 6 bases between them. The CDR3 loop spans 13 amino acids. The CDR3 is CAWSVHTNTEAFF. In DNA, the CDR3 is TGTGCCTGGAGTGTACATACGAACACTGAAGCTTTCTTT.

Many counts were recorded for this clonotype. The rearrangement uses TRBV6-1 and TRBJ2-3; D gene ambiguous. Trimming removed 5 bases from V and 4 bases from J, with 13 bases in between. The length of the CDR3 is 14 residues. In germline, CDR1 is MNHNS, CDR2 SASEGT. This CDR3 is CASSPRIDPDTQYF. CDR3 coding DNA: TGTGCCAGCAGTCCCCGGATCGACCCAGATACGCAGTATTTT.

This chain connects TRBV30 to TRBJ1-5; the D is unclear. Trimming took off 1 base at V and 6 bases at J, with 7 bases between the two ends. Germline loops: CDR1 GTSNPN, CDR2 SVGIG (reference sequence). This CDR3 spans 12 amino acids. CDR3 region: CAWSERAQPQHF. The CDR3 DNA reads TGTGCCTGGAGTGAACGAGCTCAGCCCCAGCATTTT.

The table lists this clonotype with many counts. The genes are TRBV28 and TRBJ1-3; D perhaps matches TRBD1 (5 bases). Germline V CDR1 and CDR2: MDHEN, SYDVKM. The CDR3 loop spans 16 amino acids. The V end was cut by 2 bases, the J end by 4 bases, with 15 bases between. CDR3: CASSLLFRASGNTIYF. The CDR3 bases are TGTGCCAGCAGTTTACTTTTCAGGGCATCCGGAAACACCATATATTTT.

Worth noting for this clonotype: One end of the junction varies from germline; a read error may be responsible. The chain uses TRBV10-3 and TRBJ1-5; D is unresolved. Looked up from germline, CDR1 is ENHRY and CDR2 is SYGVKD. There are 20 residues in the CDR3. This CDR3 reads CAISESGHGKGRQWNQPRHF. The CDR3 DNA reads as TGTGCCATCAGTGAGTCTGGGCATGGAAAGGGCCGGCAGTGGAATCAGCCCCGGCATTTT.

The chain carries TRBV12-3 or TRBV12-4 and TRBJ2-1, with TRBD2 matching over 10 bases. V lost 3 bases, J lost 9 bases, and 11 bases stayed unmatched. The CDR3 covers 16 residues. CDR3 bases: TGTGCCAGCAGTTTTGGGGTAGCGGGAGGAATGGGTGAGCAGTTCTTC. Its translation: CASSFGVAGGMGEQFF.